These 17 T cell receptor beta chains came from one sample sequenced in a study of cytomegalovirus exposure and HLA in healthy donors. The PCR contained 60 Vbeta and 13 Jbeta primers. TCRdb keeps only in-frame clones here, not all; method: immunoSEQ multiplex PCR. The table lists 110,000 or so clones, over 60% of them singletons. Sequencing was performed on PBMCs. The source is a man aged 18-30 years in good health and CMV-seropositive.

The chain joins TRBV14 to TRBJ1-6; 7 positions agree with TRBD1. V lost 2 bases to trimming and J lost 4 bases; unmatched junction nucleotides: 8. CDR3 length: 17 residues. Germline CDR1 and CDR2: SGHDN and FVKESK. CDR3 DNA: TGTGCCAGCAGCCAAAGGACAGGTTCTGTATATAATTCACCCCTCCACTTT. Protein product: CASSQRTGSVYNSPLHF.

The rearrangement joins TRBV7-2 to TRBJ1-2; 7 nucleotides match TRBD1. The CDR3 has 15 residues. The junction had 7 bases not matched to a gene; V was cut back by 2 bases and J by 4 bases. From germline, CDR1 is SGHTA and CDR2 FQGNSA. The CDR3 region is CASSLYVTGSYGYTF. The CDR3 region has the DNA TGTGCCAGCAGCTTATATGTGACAGGGTCCTATGGCTACACCTTC.

This clone was observed many times. This chain uses TRBV6-5 with TRBJ2-1, with D perhaps matching TRBD1 (6 bases). The CDR3 sequence is 14 residues long. CDR1 and CDR2 from the germline V gene are MNHEY and SVGAGI. V lost 6 bases to trimming and J lost 9 bases, with 18 bases between them. CDR3 sequence reads: CASSYRDTRGEQFF. The CDR3 coding sequence is TGTGCCAGCAGCTACCGGGACACGAGGGGTGAGCAGTTCTTC.

The CDR3 sequence: CASSPTGVTLVDTQYF. The CDR3 nucleotides are TGTGCCAGCTCACCTACAGGGGTGACATTGGTCGATACGCAGTATTTT. The chain employs TRBV18 and TRBJ2-3; 7 nucleotides agree with TRBD1. V shed 3 bases and J 6 bases; nucleotides not matched to a gene: 12. This CDR3 has 16 residues. Germline V gene data show CDR1 as KGHSH and CDR2 as LQKENI.

V is TRBV9 and J is TRBJ2-7, with D perhaps matching TRBD2 (7 bases). The V end was cut by 4 bases, the J end by 5 bases, with 22 bases between. Germline CDR1 is SGDLS and CDR2 is YYNGEE. The CDR3 is made up of 16 amino acids. The chain's CDR3 is CASSLEFRGGWNEQYV. CDR3 sequence (DNA): TGTGCCAGCAGCCTCGAATTTAGGGGGGGATGGAACGAGCAGTACGTC.

This sequence joins TRBV7-4 and TRBJ1-1; no clear D. Trimming took off 5 bases at V and 3 bases at J, with 16 bases between the two ends. Germline CDR1 reads SGHVT; CDR2 reads SQSDAQ. The CDR3 has 15 residues. CDR3 in amino acids: CASSLRTRVDTEAFF. The CDR3 DNA reads TGTGCCAGCAGCCTACGGACGAGGGTGGACACTGAAGCTTTCTTT.

The chain has TRBV4-1 and TRBJ1-2; 8 bases are a match to TRBD1. Trimming cost V 4 bases and J 5 bases; bases outside gene matches: 12. CDR1 is MGHRA and CDR2 is YSYEKL in the germline V gene. The length of the CDR3 is 16 residues. The chain's CDR3 is CASSRIAGQGVYGYTF. DNA of the CDR3: TGCGCCAGCAGCCGAATCGCCGGACAGGGTGTTTATGGCTACACCTTC.

The rearrangement joins TRBV7-2 to TRBJ1-4, with D tentatively TRBD1 (6 bases). Trimming stripped 4 bases from V and 8 bases from J, with 20 bases between. The CDR3 is 16 amino acids. Germline V gene sequence: CDR1 SGHTA, CDR2 FQGNSA. The CDR3 DNA sequence: TGTGCCAGCAGCTCCGTCCCCGGGGGGCTTGAGGAAAAACTGTTTTTT. This gives the protein CASSSVPGGLEEKLFF.

The table lists this clone with a count of one. The chain has TRBV5-6 and TRBJ2-7; D possibly corresponds to TRBD2 (7 bases). The V gene's germline CDR1 is SGHDT and CDR2 YYEEEE. The CDR3 length is 18 residues. Trimming stripped 4 bases from V and 12 bases from J, with 35 bases between. The CDR3 spells CASSNPSGGQKPKTGTYV. CDR3 DNA: TGTGCCAGCAGCAACCCCTCCGGGGGGCAAAAGCCGAAGACCGGGACGTACGTC.

Written as DNA, the CDR3 is TGCGCCAGCATGCGGTTGCTGGGTGTGGCTGAAGCTTTCTTT. It translates to CASMRLLGVAEAFF. The V and J genes are TRBV4-1 and TRBJ1-1; D is uncertain. Germline V gene data show CDR1 as MGHRA and CDR2 as YSYEKL. This CDR3 spans 14 amino acids. The germline V and J ends were trimmed by 7 bases and 6 bases, with 18 bases remaining between them.

V gene TRBV5-1 combines with J gene TRBJ1-5; 11 bases agree with TRBD1. This CDR3 spans 15 amino acids. Per germline, CDR1 SGHRS and CDR2 YFSETQ. Unmatched junction bases numbered 2, after V lost 4 bases and J lost 2 bases. The CDR3 bases are TGCGCCAGCAGCGCGGGACAGGGGGGCAATCAGCCCCAGCATTTT. Residues: CASSAGQGGNQPQHF.

The gene calls are TRBV6-1 and TRBJ2-7, with 7 nucleotides matching TRBD1. The V segment lost 6 bases and the J segment 3 bases; nucleotides outside the gene matches: 11. Germline V gene sequence: CDR1 MNHNS, CDR2 SASEGT. The CDR3 totals 15 residues. The CDR3 spells CASSRDSGVVYEQYF. The CDR3 DNA sequence: TGTGCCAGCAGCAGGGACAGCGGAGTTGTCTACGAGCAGTACTTC.

V usage is TRBV6-5 and J usage is TRBJ2-2; tentative D call: TRBD1 (6 bases). Germline CDR1 MNHEY, CDR2 SVGAGI. V was trimmed by 6 bases and J by 6 bases, leaving 14 bases between them. The length of the CDR3 is 14 residues. The CDR3 protein is CASSRTGSAGELFF. The CDR3, as DNA: TGTGCCAGCAGCCGCACAGGGTCGGCCGGGGAGCTGTTTTTT.

This clone was detected a few times. The V and J genes are TRBV6-5 and TRBJ1-1; 10 bases line up with TRBD1. The length of the CDR3 is 15 residues. V was pared by 6 bases and J by 4 bases, with 8 bases of the junction left unmatched. Germline values: CDR1 MNHEY, CDR2 SVGAGI. The CDR3 bases are TGTGCCAGCAGGGGGGACAGGGGAGCGGTCACTGAAGCTTTCTTT. It is translated as CASRGDRGAVTEAFF.

CDR3 sequence: CASLYRAGGASTDTQYF. CDR3 nucleotides: TGTGCCAGCCTTTATCGAGCGGGGGGGGCCAGCACAGATACGCAGTATTTT. The chain combines TRBV2 with TRBJ2-3, with 10 positions matching TRBD2. Germline CDR1 SNHLY, CDR2 FYNNEI. This CDR3 has 17 amino acids. With 8 bases clipped from V and 0 bases from J, the junction kept 11 bases outside the gene matches.

The chain recombines TRBV5-6 with TRBJ2-7, with TRBD1 matching 9 bases. Germline V CDR1 and CDR2: SGHDT, YYEEEE. The CDR3 totals 13 residues. Losses at the gene ends were 4 bases for V and 7 bases for J; bases not matched to a gene: 6. CDR3 nucleotides: TGTGCCAGCAGCAGAGGGACAGGGTGGGAGCAGTACTTC. Its translation: CASSRGTGWEQYF.

The chain joins TRBV5-4 to TRBJ2-2; no reliable D call. With 0 bases removed from V and 4 bases from J, the gap between germline ends came to 4 bases. This CDR3 has 13 amino acids. The germline CDR1 and CDR2 sequences are SGHNT and YYREEE (reference sequence). This chain's CDR3 is CASSLDLTGELFF. The CDR3 DNA follows: TGTGCCAGCAGCTTGGATCTCACCGGGGAGCTGTTTTTT.